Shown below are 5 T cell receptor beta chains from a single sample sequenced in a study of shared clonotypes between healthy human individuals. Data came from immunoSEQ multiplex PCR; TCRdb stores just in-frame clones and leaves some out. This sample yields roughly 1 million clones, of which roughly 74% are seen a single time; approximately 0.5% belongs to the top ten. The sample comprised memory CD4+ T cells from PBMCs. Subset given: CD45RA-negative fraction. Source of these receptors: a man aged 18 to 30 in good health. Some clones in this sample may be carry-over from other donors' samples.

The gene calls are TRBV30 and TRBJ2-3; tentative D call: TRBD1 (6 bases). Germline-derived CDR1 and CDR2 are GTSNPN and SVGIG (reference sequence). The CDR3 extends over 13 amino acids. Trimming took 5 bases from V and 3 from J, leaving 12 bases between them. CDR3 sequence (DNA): TGTGCCTGGGACTTACAGGGAACAGATACGCAGTATTTT. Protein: CAWDLQGTDTQYF.

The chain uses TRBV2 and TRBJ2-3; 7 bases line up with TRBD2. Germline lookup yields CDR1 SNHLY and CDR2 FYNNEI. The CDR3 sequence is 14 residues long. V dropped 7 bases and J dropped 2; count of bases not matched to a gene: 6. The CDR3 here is CASTRGLNTDTQYF. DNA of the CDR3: TGTGCCAGCACCCGGGGACTAAACACAGATACGCAGTATTTT. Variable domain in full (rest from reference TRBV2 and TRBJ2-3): EPEVTQTPSHQVTQMGQEVILRCVPISNHLYFYWYRQILGQKVEFLVSFYNNEISEKSEIFDDQFSVERPDGSNFTLKIRSTKLEDSAMYFCASTRGLNTDTQYFGPGTRLTVL.

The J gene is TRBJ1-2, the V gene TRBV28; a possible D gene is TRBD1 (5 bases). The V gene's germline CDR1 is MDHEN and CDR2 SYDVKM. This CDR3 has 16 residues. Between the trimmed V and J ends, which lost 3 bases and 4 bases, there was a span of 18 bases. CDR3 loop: CASSFGRGGDLYGYTF. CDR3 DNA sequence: TGTGCCAGCAGTTTCGGCAGAGGAGGGGATCTCTATGGCTACACCTTC.

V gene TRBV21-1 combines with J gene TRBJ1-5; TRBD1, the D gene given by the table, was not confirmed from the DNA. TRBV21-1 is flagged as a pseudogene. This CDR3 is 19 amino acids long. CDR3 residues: CASSTLEGQGRCSNQPQHF. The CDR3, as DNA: TGTGCCAGCAGCACCCTGGAAGGACAGGGAAGATGTAGCAATCAGCCCCAGCATTTT.

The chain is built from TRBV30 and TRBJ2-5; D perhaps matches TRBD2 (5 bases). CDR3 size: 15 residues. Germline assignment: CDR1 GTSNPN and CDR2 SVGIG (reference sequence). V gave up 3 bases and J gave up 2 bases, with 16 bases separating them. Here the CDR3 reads CAWSRVVARQETQYF. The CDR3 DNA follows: TGTGCCTGGAGCCGGGTAGTAGCGAGACAAGAGACCCAGTACTTC.